These T cell receptor beta chains were read from a single sample in a study of spatial heterogeneity in lung cancer. MiXCR, applied by TCRdb to the 5' RACE reads, yields one record per CDR3 protein. The sample records 35,000 to 55,000 distinct CDR3 sequences, 12% to 15% being singletons. The sample was PBMCs, taken at surgery. The receptors come from a male donor with early-stage non-small cell lung cancer. Each CDR3 is given with its conserved first and last residue. The order of the fields is J gene, V gene, D gene, clone size, CDR3 DNA, CDR3 protein. The D gene is left open where the match is weak. Only some rows state a clone size, as once, few, many or a class for expanded clones.

TRBJ2-3 | TRBV29-1 | . | . | TGCAGCCCCGGGACTTTTTCAGATACGCAGTATTTT | CSPGTFSDTQYF
TRBJ1-2 | TRBV10-3 | . | . | TGTGCCATCAGTGAGACTGCCGGGGGCGCATCTTACGGCTACACCTTC | CAISETAGGASYGYTF
TRBJ2-5 | TRBV5-1 | . | . | TGCGCCAGCAGCTTGGTACACCTCCAAGAGACCCAGTACTTC | CASSLVHLQETQYF
TRBJ2-7 | TRBV18 | . | . | TGTGCCAGCTCACGGAGTAGCTTCTACGAGCAGTACTTC | CASSRSSFYEQYF
TRBJ2-5 | TRBV3-1 | . | few | TGTGCCAGCAGCCAATTTGGGAAAGAGACCCAGTACTTC | CASSQFGKETQYF
TRBJ1-5 | TRBV24-1 | . | . | TGTGCCACCCAGGGGATTAGCAATCAGCCCCAGCATTTT | CATQGISNQPQHF
TRBJ2-1 | TRBV7-2 | . | few | TGTGCCAGCAGCTTAAATCCCGGGAGATGGGGGTTCTTC | CASSLNPGRWGFF
TRBJ2-2 | TRBV6-1 | . | . | TGTGCCAGCAGTGGCCGGGCCGTTGCGAACACCGGGGAGCTGTTTTTT | CASSGRAVANTGELFF
TRBJ2-3 | TRBV7-9 | . | many | TGTGCCAGCAGCCCGATGGCAGATACGCAGTATTTT | CASSPMADTQYF
TRBJ2-7 | TRBV7-9 | TRBD2 | . | TGTGCCAGCAGCTTAGCGCTAGCGGGGGCCTACGAGCAGTACTTC | CASSLALAGAYEQYF
TRBJ2-3 | TRBV25-1 | TRBD1 | many | TGTGCCAGCAGTGCATTGGACAGGAGCACAGATACGCAGTATTTT | CASSALDRSTDTQYF
TRBJ1-2 | TRBV6-5 | . | few | TGTGCCAGCAGTACCCGCCGTGGGGGATCGGATTATGGCTACACCTTC | CASSTRRGGSDYGYTF
TRBJ1-1 | TRBV9 | . | many | TGTGCCAGCAGCCCGGAGGAGGGCACTGAAGCTTTCTTT | CASSPEEGTEAFF
TRBJ2-7 | TRBV5-1 | TRBD2 | . | TGCGCCAGCAGCTTGGAGACTAGCGGGGCCTACGAGCAGTACTTC | CASSLETSGAYEQYF
TRBJ2-2 | TRBV20-1 | TRBD1 | few | TGCAGTGCTAGGCTGGACAGGGGAACCGGGGAGCTGTTTTTT | CSARLDRGTGELFF
TRBJ2-3 | TRBV20-1 | TRBD1 | few | TGCAGTGCTAGAGTCTTACAGGGGACAGATACGCAGTATTTT | CSARVLQGTDTQYF
TRBJ2-2 | TRBV29-1 | . | few | TGCAGCGTTGCACCGACGAACACCGGGGAGCTGTTTTTT | CSVAPTNTGELFF
TRBJ2-7 | TRBV20-1 | . | . | TGCAGTGTAGTGCGGCGGCACGAGCAGTACTTC | CSVVRRHEQYF
TRBJ1-3 | TRBV20-1 | TRBD1 | . | TGCAGTGCACGGACCCAGGGGGCTGGAAACACCATATATTTT | CSARTQGAGNTIYF
TRBJ2-5 | TRBV10-3 | TRBD2 | few | TGTGCCATCAGTGAGTCGAGACTAGCGATAGAGACCCAGTACTTC | CAISESRLAIETQYF
TRBJ1-1 | TRBV12-3/TRBV12-4 | . | many | TGTGCCAGCAGTTTCTCAGGGACGAACACTGAAGCTTTCTTT | CASSFSGTNTEAFF
TRBJ2-5 | TRBV25-1 | . | few | TGTGCCAGCAAACCGGACAGAGAAGAGACCCAGTACTTC | CASKPDREETQYF
TRBJ2-7 | TRBV12-3/TRBV12-4 | . | . | TGTGCCAGCAGTTTTGGGTCCTACGAGCAGTACTTC | CASSFGSYEQYF
TRBJ1-2 | TRBV29-1 | TRBD1 | . | TGCAGCGGAGGACAGGGGAACTATGGCTACACCTTC | CSGGQGNYGYTF
TRBJ1-4 | TRBV6-6 | . | few | TGTGCCAGCAGTTACTCCCTCCGGGAAAAACTGTTTTTT | CASSYSLREKLFF
TRBJ1-1 | TRBV7-2 | . | few | TGTGCCAGCAGACCTCTGGGGAACACTGAAGCTTTCTTT | CASRPLGNTEAFF
TRBJ2-2 | TRBV7-3 | TRBD2 | few | TGTGCCAGCAGCCAAATAGCGGGAGGGCTCACCGGGGAGCTGTTTTTT | CASSQIAGGLTGELFF
TRBJ1-4 | TRBV29-1 | . | many | TGCAGCGTTGTAACTCCTGCGACTAATGAAAAACTGTTTTTT | CSVVTPATNEKLFF
TRBJ1-5 | TRBV21-1 | . | many | TGTGCCAGCAGCAACTTTAGACAGGGCAATCAGCCCCAGCATTTT | CASSNFRQGNQPQHF